The entry that follows covers one T cell receptor beta chain sequence. Symptom resolution, clearance, or two negative PCRs marked the recovered donors of Cohort 3. Data came from immunoSEQ multiplex PCR; TCRdb stores just in-frame clones and leaves some out. The profile shows over 200,000 clones, 70% to 90% of them singletons. These data are taken from a study of blood T cell repertoires in COVID-19. About the study: Samples of COVID-19 (acute and convalescent) were obtained from the United States, Italy and Spain.

CDR3 length equals 20 residues. The TCR originated in a woman aged 45-60 years who had recovered from COVID-19. V and J are TRBV21-1 and TRBJ1-1. TRBV21-1 is tagged as a pseudogene. Sequencing was done on a sample of PBMCs or T cells enriched from blood (not recorded which). CDR3 nucleotides: TGTGCCAGCAGCACGCGGAATAGAGGCCGCCTAACCGCAACCTCGGGGGAAGCTTTCTTT. It translates to CASSTRNRGRLTATSGEAFF.